This T cell receptor (beta chain) was sequenced in a study of breast tumors, draining lymph nodes, adjacent tissues. CDR3 length equals 16 residues. The germline V gene encodes CDR1 MNHEY and CDR2 SVGAGI. Samples came from axillary lymph nodes draining the breast cancer. Many counts were recorded for this clonotype. The junction does not match germline at one end; this may be a read error. TCRdb reprocessed the multiplex PCR reads with MiXCR, giving one entry per CDR3 protein. The data contain approximately 200,000 distinct CDR3 sequences, approximately 33% of them seen just once; the ten biggest clones take up about 4.5%.

This receptor was taken from a female donor with breast cancer. Some clones in this sample may be carry-over from other donors' samples. The sequenced sample consisted of axillary lymph node tissue. The V and J genes are TRBV6-5 and TRBJ1-6; maybe TRBD1 (6 bases). The CDR3 DNA is TGTGCCAGCAGTCACTCGAGGACAGCTCATAATTCACCCCTCCACTTT. Translating gives CASSHSRTAHNSPLHF.